The sample holds many counts of the clone carrying this T cell receptor beta chain. The V end was cut by 0 bases, the J end by 2 bases, with 11 bases between. From germline, CDR1 is DFQATT and CDR2 SNEGSKA (reference sequence). CDR3 length: 15 amino acids. This entry comes from a study of T-cell reconstitution after alpha-beta-depleted transplantation in children. A library of TCRbeta sequences, prepared with unique molecular identifiers, was generated. TCRdb processed the PCR reads anew with MiXCR; each CDR3 protein has one entry. The sample carries 210,000 or so distinct CDR3 sequences, about 9.2% recorded once.

Sequencing was performed on PBMCs from the stem cell graft donor, taken from the stem cell graft. V usage is TRBV20-1 and J usage is TRBJ1-3, with D unclear. The receptor was isolated from a human donor who donated a stem cell graft to a child with acute lymphoblastic leukemia. The CDR3 loop reads CSARDRAYTGNTIYF. Written as DNA, the CDR3 is TGCAGTGCTAGAGATCGAGCGTACACTGGAAACACCATATATTTT.